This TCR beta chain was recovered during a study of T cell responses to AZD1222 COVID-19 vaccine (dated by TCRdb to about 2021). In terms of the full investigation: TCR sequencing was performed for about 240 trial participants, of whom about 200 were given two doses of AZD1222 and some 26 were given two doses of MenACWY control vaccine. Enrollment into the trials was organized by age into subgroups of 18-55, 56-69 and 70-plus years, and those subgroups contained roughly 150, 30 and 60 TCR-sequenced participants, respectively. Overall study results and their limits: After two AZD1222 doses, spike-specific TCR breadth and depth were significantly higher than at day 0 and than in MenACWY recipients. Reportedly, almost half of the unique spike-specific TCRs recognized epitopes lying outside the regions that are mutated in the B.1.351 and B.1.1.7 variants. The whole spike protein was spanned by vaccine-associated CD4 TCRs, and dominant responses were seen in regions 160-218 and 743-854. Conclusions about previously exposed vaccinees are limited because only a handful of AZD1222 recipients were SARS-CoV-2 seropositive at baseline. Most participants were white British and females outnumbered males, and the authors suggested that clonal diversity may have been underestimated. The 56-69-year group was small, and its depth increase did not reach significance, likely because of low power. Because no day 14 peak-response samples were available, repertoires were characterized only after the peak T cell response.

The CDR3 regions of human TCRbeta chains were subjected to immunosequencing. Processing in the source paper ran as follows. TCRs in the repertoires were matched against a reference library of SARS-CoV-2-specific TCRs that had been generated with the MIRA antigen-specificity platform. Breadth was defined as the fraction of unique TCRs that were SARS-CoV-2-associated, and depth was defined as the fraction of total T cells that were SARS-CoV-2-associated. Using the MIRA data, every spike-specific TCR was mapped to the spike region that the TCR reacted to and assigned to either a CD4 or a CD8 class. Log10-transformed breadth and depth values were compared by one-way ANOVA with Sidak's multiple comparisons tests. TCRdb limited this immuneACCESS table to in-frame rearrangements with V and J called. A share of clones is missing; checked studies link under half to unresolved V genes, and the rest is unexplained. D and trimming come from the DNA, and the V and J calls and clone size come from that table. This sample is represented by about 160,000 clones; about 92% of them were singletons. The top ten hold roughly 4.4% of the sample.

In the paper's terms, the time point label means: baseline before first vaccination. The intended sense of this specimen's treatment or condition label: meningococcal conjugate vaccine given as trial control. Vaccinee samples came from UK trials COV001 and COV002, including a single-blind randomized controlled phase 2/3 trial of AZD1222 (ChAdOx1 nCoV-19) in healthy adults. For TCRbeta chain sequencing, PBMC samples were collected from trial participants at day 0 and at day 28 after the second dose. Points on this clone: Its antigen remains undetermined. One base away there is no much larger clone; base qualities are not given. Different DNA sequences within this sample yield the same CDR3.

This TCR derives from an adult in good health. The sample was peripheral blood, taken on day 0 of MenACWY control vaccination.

The CDR3 in this case is CASRPSGSNYGYTF. The sequenced DNA: TGTGCCAGCAGACCTTCAGGCTCTAACTATGGCTACACCTTC. Recombination joined TRBV7-9 with TRBJ1-2; no D segment can be confidently identified. The germline V gene (reference sequence) yields SEHNR for CDR1 and FQNEAQ for CDR2. The trim is 6 bases for V and 0 bases for J, with a gap of 11 bases between the germline ends. The CDR3 holds 14 amino acids from the cysteine to the phenylalanine. Just the 42-base CDR3 DNA is kept, in frame starting at base 1.